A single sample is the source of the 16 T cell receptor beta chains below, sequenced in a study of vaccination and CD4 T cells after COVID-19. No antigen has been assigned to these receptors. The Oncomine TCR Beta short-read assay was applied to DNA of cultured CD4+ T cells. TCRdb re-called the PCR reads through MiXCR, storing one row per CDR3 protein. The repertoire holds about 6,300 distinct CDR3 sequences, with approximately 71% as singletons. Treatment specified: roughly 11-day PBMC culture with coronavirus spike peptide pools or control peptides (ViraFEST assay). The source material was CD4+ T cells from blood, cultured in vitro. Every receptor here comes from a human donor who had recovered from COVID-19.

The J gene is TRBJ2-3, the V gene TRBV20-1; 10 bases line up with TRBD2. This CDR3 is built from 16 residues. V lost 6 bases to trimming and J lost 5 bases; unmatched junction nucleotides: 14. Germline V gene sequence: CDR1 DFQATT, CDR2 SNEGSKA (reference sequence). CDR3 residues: CSAQPRGGLAIDTQYF. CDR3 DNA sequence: TGCAGTGCGCAGCCCCGGGGGGGACTAGCGATAGATACGCAGTATTTT.

CDR3 sequence: CASRLTGAPGETQYF. The CDR3, as DNA: TGTGCCAGCAGGTTGACAGGGGCCCCGGGGGAGACCCAGTACTTC. The rearrangement links TRBV12-3 or TRBV12-4 to TRBJ2-5, with 8 bases that match TRBD1. The CDR3 is 15 residues long. V was pared by 6 bases and J by 5 bases, with 11 bases of the junction left unmatched.

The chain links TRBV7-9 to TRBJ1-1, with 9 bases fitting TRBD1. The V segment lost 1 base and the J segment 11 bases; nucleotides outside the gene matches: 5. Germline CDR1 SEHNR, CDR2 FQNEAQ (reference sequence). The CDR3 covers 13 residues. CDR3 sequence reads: CASSLEGTGKAFF. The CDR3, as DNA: TGTGCCAGCAGCTTAGAGGGGACAGGGAAGGCTTTCTTT.

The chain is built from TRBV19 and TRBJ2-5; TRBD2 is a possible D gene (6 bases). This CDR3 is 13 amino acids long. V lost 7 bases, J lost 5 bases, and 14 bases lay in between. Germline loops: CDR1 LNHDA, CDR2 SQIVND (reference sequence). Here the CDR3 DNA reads TGTGCCAGTAACGGGGGAGATTTGGAGACCCAGTACTTC. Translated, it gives CASNGGDLETQYF.

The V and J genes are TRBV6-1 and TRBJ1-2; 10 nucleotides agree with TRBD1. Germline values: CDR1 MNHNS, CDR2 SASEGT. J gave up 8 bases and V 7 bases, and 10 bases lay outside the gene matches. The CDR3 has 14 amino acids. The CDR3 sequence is CASTQDRGLNGYTF. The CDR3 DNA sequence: TGTGCCAGCACGCAAGACAGGGGGCTAAACGGCTACACCTTC.

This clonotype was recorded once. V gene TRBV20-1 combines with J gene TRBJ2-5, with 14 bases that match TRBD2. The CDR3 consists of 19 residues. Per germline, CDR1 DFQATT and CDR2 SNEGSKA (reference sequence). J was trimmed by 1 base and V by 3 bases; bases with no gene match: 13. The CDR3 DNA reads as TGCAGTGCTAGTCCACCCCTAGGGACTAGCGGGGGATTCCAAGAGACCCAGTACTTC. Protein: CSASPPLGTSGGFQETQYF.

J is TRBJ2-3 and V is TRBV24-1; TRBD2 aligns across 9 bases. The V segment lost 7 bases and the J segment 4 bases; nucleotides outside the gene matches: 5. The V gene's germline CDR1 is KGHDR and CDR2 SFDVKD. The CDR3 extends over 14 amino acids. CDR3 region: CATRASGDADTQYF. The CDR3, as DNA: TGTGCCACCAGAGCTAGCGGGGACGCAGATACGCAGTATTTT.

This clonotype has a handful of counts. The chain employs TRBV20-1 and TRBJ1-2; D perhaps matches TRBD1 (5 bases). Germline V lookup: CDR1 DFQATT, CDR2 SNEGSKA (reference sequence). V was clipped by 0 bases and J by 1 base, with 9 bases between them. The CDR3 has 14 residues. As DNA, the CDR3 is TGCAGTGCTAGAGATGGACATTTTAACTATGGCTACACCTTC. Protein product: CSARDGHFNYGYTF.

CDR3: CASTSPGGGRGTEAFF. In nucleotides, the CDR3 is TGTGCCAGCACCTCTCCCGGCGGGGGAAGAGGGACTGAAGCTTTCTTT. J is TRBJ1-1 and V is TRBV6-1; D possibly corresponds to TRBD1 (5 bases). Germline CDR1 reads MNHNS; CDR2 reads SASEGT. Trimming took 7 bases from V and 5 from J, leaving 23 bases between them. The CDR3 length is 16 residues.

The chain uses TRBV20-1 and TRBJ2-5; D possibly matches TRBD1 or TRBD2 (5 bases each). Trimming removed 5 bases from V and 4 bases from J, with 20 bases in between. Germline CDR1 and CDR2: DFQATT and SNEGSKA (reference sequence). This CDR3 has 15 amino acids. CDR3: CSAGAASLGGETQYF. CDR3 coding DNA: TGCAGTGCTGGGGCCGCCAGTCTCGGAGGAGAGACCCAGTACTTC.

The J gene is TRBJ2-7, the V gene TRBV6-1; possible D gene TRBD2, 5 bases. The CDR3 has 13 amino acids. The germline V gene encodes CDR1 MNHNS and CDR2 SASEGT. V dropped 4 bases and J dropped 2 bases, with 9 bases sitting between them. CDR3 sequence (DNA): TGTGCCAGCAGTGCCCAGAGGGCCTACGAGCAGTACTTC. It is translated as CASSAQRAYEQYF.

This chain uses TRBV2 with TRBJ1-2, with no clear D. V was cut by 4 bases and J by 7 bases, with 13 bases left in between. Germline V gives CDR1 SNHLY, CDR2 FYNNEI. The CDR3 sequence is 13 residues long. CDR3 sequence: CASSAVSFGGYTF. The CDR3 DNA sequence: TGTGCCAGCAGTGCAGTCAGCTTTGGTGGCTACACCTTC.

The CDR3 nucleotides read TGTGCCAGCAGTAAACAGGGGAACAGGATGAACACTGAAGCTTTCTTT. Amino acids: CASSKQGNRMNTEAFF. This chain links TRBV6-1 with TRBJ1-1; TRBD1 matches at 7 bases. CDR3 length equals 16 residues. V shed 5 bases, J shed 0 bases, and the junction held 9 bases outside the gene matches. Germline values: CDR1 MNHNS, CDR2 SASEGT.

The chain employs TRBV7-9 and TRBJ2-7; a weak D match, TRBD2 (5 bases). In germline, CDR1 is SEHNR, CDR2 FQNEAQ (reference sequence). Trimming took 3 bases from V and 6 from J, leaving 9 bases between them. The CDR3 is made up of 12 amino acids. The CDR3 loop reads CASSFHSVEQYF. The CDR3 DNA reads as TGTGCCAGCAGCTTCCATAGCGTCGAGCAGTACTTC.

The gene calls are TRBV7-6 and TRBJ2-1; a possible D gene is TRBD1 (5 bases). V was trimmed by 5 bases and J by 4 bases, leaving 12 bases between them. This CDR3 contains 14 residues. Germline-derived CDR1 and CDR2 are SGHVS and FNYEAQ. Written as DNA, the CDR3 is TGTGCCAGCAGCCTCCGGACAACTTACAATGAGCAGTTCTTC. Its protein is CASSLRTTYNEQFF.

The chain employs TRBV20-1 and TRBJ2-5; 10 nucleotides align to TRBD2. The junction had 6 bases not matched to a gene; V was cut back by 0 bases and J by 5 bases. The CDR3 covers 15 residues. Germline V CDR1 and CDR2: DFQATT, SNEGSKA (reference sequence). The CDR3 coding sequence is TGCAGTGCTAGAGATGCTAGCGGGAGTGGGGAGACCCAGTACTTC. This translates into CSARDASGSGETQYF.